The T cell receptor beta chain under discussion was sequenced for a study of blood T cell repertoires in COVID-19. Background on the study: COVID-19 samples from acute and convalescent phases originated in the United States, Italy and Spain.

Authors' analysis steps: How many nucleated cells were present was estimated from reference gene primer amplification. Produced via immunoSEQ multiplex PCR; TCRdb's table is partial and in-frame only. V, J and clone size are taken as reported in that table, and D and trimming were inferred from the DNA itself. The data hold hundreds of thousands of clones, with 87% observed a single time. V was pared by 3 bases and J by 6 bases, with 5 bases of the junction left unmatched. Germline V CDR1 and CDR2: SGHVS, FQNEAQ. CDR3 length: 14 amino acids. The origin of this receptor is a woman aged 45-65 years who had recovered from COVID-19. This chain links TRBV7-8 with TRBJ2-3; 8 bases line up with TRBD2. The sequenced sample consisted of peripheral blood. The DNA of the CDR3 is TGTGCCAGCAGCTTGGGACTAGACTCTGATACGCAGTATTTT. Protein product: CASSLGLDSDTQYF.